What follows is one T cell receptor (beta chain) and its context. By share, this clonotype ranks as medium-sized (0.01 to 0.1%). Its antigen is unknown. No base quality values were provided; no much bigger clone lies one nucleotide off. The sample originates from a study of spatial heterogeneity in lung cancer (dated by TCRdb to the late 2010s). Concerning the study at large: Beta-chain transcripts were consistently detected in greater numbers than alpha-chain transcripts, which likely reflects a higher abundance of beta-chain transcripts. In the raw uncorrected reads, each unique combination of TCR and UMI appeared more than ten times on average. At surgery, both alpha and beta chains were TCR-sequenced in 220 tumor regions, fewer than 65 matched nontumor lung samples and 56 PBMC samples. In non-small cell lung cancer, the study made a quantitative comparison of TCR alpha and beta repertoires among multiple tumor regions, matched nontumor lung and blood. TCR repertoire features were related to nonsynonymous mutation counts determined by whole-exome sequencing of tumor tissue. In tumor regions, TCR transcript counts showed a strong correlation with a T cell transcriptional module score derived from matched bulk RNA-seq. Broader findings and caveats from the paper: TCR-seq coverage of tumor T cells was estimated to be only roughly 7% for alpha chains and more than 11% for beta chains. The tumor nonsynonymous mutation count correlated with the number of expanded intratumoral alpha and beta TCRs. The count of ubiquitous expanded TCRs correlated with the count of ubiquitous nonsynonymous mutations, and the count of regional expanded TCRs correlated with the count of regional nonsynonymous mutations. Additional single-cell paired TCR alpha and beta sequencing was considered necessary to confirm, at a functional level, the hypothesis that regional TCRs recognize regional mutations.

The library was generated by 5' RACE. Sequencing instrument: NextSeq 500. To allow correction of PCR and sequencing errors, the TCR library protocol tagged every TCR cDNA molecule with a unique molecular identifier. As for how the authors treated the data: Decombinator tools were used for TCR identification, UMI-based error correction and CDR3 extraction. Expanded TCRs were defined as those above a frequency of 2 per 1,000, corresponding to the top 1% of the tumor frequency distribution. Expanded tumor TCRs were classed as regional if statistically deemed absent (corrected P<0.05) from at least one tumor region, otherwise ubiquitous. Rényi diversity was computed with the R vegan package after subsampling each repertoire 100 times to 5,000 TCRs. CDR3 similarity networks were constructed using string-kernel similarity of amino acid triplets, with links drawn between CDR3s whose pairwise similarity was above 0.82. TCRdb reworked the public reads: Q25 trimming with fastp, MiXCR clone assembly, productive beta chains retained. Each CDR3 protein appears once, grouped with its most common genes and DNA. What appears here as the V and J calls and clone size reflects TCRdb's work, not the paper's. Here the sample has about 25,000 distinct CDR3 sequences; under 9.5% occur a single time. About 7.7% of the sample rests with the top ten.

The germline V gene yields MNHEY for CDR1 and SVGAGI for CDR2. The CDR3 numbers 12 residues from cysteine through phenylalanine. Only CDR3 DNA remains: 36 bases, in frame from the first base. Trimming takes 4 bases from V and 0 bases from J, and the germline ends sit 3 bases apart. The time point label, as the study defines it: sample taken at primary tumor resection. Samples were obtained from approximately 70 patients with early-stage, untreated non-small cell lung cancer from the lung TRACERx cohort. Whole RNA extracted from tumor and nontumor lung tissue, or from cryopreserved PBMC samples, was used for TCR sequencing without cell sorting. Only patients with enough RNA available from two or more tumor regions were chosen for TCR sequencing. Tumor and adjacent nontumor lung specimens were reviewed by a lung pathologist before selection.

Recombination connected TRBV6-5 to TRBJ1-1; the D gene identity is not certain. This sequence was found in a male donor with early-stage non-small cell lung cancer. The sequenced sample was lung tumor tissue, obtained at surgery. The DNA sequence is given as TGTGCCAGCAGTTCCATGAACACTGAAGCTTTCTTT. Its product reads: CASSSMNTEAFF.